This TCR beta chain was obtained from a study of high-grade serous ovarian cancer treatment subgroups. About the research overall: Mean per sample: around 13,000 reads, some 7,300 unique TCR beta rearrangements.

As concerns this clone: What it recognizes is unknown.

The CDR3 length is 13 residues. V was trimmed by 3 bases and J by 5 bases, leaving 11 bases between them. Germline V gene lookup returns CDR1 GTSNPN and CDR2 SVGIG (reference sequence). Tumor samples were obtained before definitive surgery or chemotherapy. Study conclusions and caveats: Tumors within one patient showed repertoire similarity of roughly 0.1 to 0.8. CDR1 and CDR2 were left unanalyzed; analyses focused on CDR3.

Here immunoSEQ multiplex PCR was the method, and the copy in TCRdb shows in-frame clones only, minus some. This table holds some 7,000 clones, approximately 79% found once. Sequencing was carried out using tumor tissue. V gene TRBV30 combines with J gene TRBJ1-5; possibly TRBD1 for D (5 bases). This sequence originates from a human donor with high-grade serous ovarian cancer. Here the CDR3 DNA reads TGTGCCTGGAGCCCAGGGTCAGATCAGCCCCAGCATTTT. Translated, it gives CAWSPGSDQPQHF.